The sequence of this T cell receptor beta chain was determined in a study of cytomegalovirus exposure and HLA in healthy donors. 60 Vbeta and 13 Jbeta primers were used in PCR. In the original workflow: About 11 million of about 80 million unique TCR beta chains were shared, per a later count. Sequencing used immunoSEQ multiplex PCR; TCRdb keeps in-frame clones, though not all of them. Clonal size and the V and J genes are those of that table, whereas D and trimming came from the DNA. The listing contains 80,000 or so clones. The CDR3 extends over 15 amino acids. V was shortened by 4 bases and J by 7 bases, with 18 bases between the two germline ends. Germline V gene data show CDR1 as SGHDT and CDR2 as YYEEEE. Worth noting for this clone: The antigen remains unidentified.

Notes on the study in general: The productive fraction for most TCR beta V segments was about 87% or about 30% in an earlier analysis. Some TCR beta chains (roughly 160 of them) were listed as cytomegalovirus-associated.

Sampled while nominally healthy, donors likely had unrecorded immune exposures. The J gene is TRBJ2-1, the V gene TRBV5-6; D is possibly TRBD2 (7 bases). The TCR sequence derives from a woman in her thirties in good health and CMV-seronegative. Sample: PBMCs. CDR3 sequence: CASSPRRGGINEQFF. CDR3 in DNA: TGTGCCAGCAGCCCCCGGAGGGGGGGAATAAATGAGCAGTTCTTC.